Listed here are 18 T cell receptor beta chains from one sample, sequenced in a study of shared clonotypes between healthy human individuals. Naive CD8 cells comprised CD45RO-negative, CCR7-positively selected cells, excluding terminally differentiated effector memory CD45RA+ cells. Method: immunoSEQ multiplex PCR; TCRdb's copy keeps in-frame clones and lacks some. This table holds roughly 2,000,000 clones, about 94% found once. Sequenced sample: naive CD8+ T cells from PBMCs. These receptor sequences come from a man younger than 35 in good health. Some clones in this sample may be carry-over from other donors' samples.

J is TRBJ2-3 and V is TRBV7-9; D ambiguous. Trimming stripped 7 bases from V and 6 bases from J, with 11 bases between. Germline V gene data show CDR1 as SEHNR and CDR2 as FQNEAQ (reference sequence). The CDR3 has 12 amino acids. The CDR3 DNA reads as TGTGCCAGCACCCCCGTCGGGGATACGCAGTATTTT. Translated: CASTPVGDTQYF.

The V and J genes are TRBV27 and TRBJ2-7, with 9 bases lining up with TRBD2. CDR3 length: 16 residues. With 8 bases clipped from V and 2 bases from J, the junction kept 13 bases outside the gene matches. Germline CDR1 and CDR2: MNHEY and SMNVEV (reference sequence). The CDR3 region is CASSDKAGGFAYEQYF. In DNA, the CDR3 is TGTGCCAGCTCTGATAAAGCGGGAGGCTTCGCCTACGAGCAGTACTTC.

This chain joins TRBV2 and TRBJ1-3; tentative D call: TRBD1 (5 bases). Trimming took 6 bases from V and 3 from J, leaving 15 bases between them. The CDR3 runs to 15 residues. Germline V gene data show CDR1 as SNHLY and CDR2 as FYNNEI. The CDR3 sequence is CASRVGQLDGNTIYF. DNA for the CDR3: TGTGCCAGCAGAGTCGGACAACTAGATGGAAACACCATATATTTT.

The V call is TRBV27, the J call TRBJ2-2; D might be TRBD1 or TRBD2, each matching 5 bases. V dropped 4 bases and J dropped 4 bases, with 13 bases sitting between them. This CDR3 region has 15 residues. The V gene's germline CDR1 is MNHEY and CDR2 SMNVEV (reference sequence). The CDR3 DNA reads as TGTGCCAGCAGTTCCGGGACCCACGGCACCGGGGAGCTGTTTTTT. This codes for CASSSGTHGTGELFF.

The rearrangement uses TRBV6-6 and TRBJ1-5; no clear D gene. Germline V lookup: CDR1 MNHNY, CDR2 SVGAGI (reference sequence). V lost 5 bases and J lost 7, with 15 bases in between. The CDR3 loop spans 14 amino acids. The CDR3, as DNA: TGTGCCAGCAGTGAGGGTGGAGGGTGGCAGCCCCAGCATTTT. It translates to CASSEGGGWQPQHF.

This chain uses TRBV19 with TRBJ1-2, with D unresolved. Trimming took 9 bases from V and 3 from J, leaving 17 bases between them. The CDR3 length is 14 residues. Germline loops: CDR1 LNHDA, CDR2 SQIVND (reference sequence). The CDR3 region has the DNA TGTGCCAGCAAAGTGGTTATAGGAGACTATGGCTACACCTTC. This encodes CASKVVIGDYGYTF. The variable domain in full, completed from reference TRBV19 and TRBJ1-2, reads DGGITQSPKYLFRKEGQNVTLSCEQNLNHDAMYWYRQDPGQGLRLIYYSQIVNDFQKGDIAEGYSVSREKKESFPLTVTSAQKNPTAFYLCASKVVIGDYGYTFGSGTRLTVV.

The V and J genes are TRBV7-9 and TRBJ2-7; tentatively, D is TRBD1 or TRBD2 (5 bases each). The CDR3 has 13 amino acids. The V gene's germline CDR1 is SEHNR and CDR2 FQNEAQ (reference sequence). With 7 bases removed from V and 5 bases from J, the gap between germline ends came to 15 bases. CDR3 loop: CASTSRGLHEQYF. In DNA, the CDR3 is TGTGCCAGCACGTCGAGGGGCCTGCACGAGCAGTACTTC.

The J gene is TRBJ2-1, the V gene TRBV21-1; the D segment call TRBD2 is taken from the table without a DNA check. TRBV21-1 is labeled a pseudogene. The CDR3 spans 16 residues. The CDR3 DNA reads as TGTGCCAGCAGCACTCCATTGGAGGGTTGGTACAATGAGCAGTTCTTC. Protein: CASSTPLEGWYNEQFF.

The rearrangement links TRBV7-2 to TRBJ2-1; D possibly corresponds to TRBD2 (6 bases). Germline V lookup: CDR1 SGHTA, CDR2 FQGNSA. This CDR3 has 14 residues. Deletions cut 4 bases from V and 3 bases from J, with 10 bases between. The CDR3 DNA reads TGTGCCAGCAGCTCCCGGACTAACTACAATGAGCAGTTCTTC. It translates to CASSSRTNYNEQFF.

This chain links TRBV29-1 with TRBJ2-5, with a tentative D call TRBD1 (5 bases). The J call may be incorrect, as the DNA end agrees better with TRBJ2-7. The germline CDR1 and CDR2 sequences are SQVTM and ANQGSEA. The CDR3 contains 15 residues. The CDR3 loop is CSVVATQGSSYEQYF. CDR3 in DNA: TGCAGCGTTGTGGCTACGCAGGGTTCATCCTACGAGCAGTACTTC.

This clone occurred once. The chain uses TRBV5-1 and TRBJ2-7, with 11 positions matching TRBD2. V lost 0 bases, J lost 3 bases, and 5 bases stayed unmatched. Germline CDR1 and CDR2: SGHRS and YFSETQ. This CDR3 has 16 residues. The CDR3 loop is CASSLAGLAGLYEQYF. The CDR3 DNA sequence: TGCGCCAGCAGCTTGGCAGGACTAGCGGGTCTCTACGAGCAGTACTTC.

The V call is TRBV27, the J call TRBJ2-7; TRBD2 matches 7 bases. Trimming cost V 6 bases and J 5 bases; bases outside gene matches: 10. CDR1 MNHEY and CDR2 SMNVEV come from the germline V gene (reference sequence). The CDR3 consists of 14 residues. The CDR3 here is CASSASGTNHEQYF. For the CDR3, the DNA is TGTGCCAGCAGCGCAAGCGGGACCAATCACGAGCAGTACTTC.

This sequence joins TRBV7-9 and TRBJ2-5; no firm D call. Trimming shortened V by 2 bases and J by 3 bases, and 10 bases separated the two germline ends. The germline V gene encodes CDR1 SEHNR and CDR2 FQNEAQ (reference sequence). The CDR3 is 14 amino acids. In DNA form, the CDR3 reads TGTGCCAGCAGCTTAAGTCTGTCAGAAGAGACCCAGTACTTC. Translated, it gives CASSLSLSEETQYF.

This clone is a singleton in its sample. Other nucleotide sequences in the sample specify the same CDR3. The J gene is TRBJ1-2, the V gene TRBV4-1; D is uncertain. The CDR3 is made up of 14 amino acids. The V gene lost 0 bases and the J gene lost 5 bases, with 10 bases spanning the gap. Germline V gene sequence: CDR1 MGHRA, CDR2 YSYEKL. The CDR3 sequence is CASSQDSRGYGYTF. CDR3 sequence (DNA): TGCGCCAGCAGCCAAGATTCGAGAGGGTATGGCTACACCTTC.

The chain combines TRBV15 with TRBJ2-1; TRBD1 or TRBD2 may be the D gene (5 bases each). This CDR3 region has 18 residues. Germline V gives CDR1 LNHNV, CDR2 YYDKDF (reference sequence). The germline V and J ends were trimmed by 0 bases and 0 bases, with 15 bases remaining between them. The DNA for the CDR3 is TGTGCCACCAGCAGAGATGGGGGACCTAGGAGCTCCTACAATGAGCAGTTCTTC. The encoded protein is CATSRDGGPRSSYNEQFF.

The chain has TRBV15 and TRBJ2-6; 9 nucleotides line up with TRBD1. V was clipped by 0 bases and J by 0 bases; unmatched bases: 3. Germline loops: CDR1 LNHNV, CDR2 YYDKDF (reference sequence). The CDR3 totals 18 residues. The CDR3 spells CATSRDRDRVSGANVLTF. For the CDR3, the DNA is TGTGCCACCAGCAGAGACCGGGACAGGGTCTCTGGGGCCAACGTCCTGACTTTC.

The table lists this clone with a count of one. The CDR3 is CASSSYGVGAGTIYNEQFF. The CDR3 region has the DNA TGTGCCAGCAGCTCCTATGGGGTTGGTGCGGGGACCATTTACAATGAGCAGTTCTTC. This rearrangement joins TRBV28 to TRBJ2-1; the D gene is possibly TRBD2 (6 bases). V was pared by 6 bases and J by 4 bases, with 28 bases between. This CDR3 has 19 residues. The germline V gene has CDR1 MDHEN and CDR2 SYDVKM.

The chain combines TRBV28 with TRBJ2-7; D possibly matches TRBD1 or TRBD2 (5 bases each). The germline gives CDR1 MDHEN, CDR2 SYDVKM. This CDR3 contains 14 residues. The ends were cut back, 6 bases at V and 3 bases at J, with 15 bases in the middle. The CDR3, as DNA: TGTGCCAGCAGGAACCGGGACGTCTTCTACGAGCAGTACTTC. It encodes CASRNRDVFYEQYF.